This T cell receptor beta chain originates from a study of PD-1 blockade in classical Hodgkin lymphoma. The protocol was immunoSEQ multiplex PCR, while the TCRdb copy is restricted to in-frame clones and leaves out a portion. The sample lists over 11,000 clones; around 82% were seen once. This clone qualifies as medium-sized. Antigen specificity is unknown. Each and every patient relapsed after autologous stem cell transplantation, and patients got differing brentuximab vedotin exposure. Progressive disease, partial response or complete response was each patient's best response. General observations from the study: Relapsed/refractory patients reportedly had the lowest baseline TCR diversity, below newly diagnosed patients, who were below healthy donors.

This TCR was recovered from a human donor with classical Hodgkin lymphoma. The input for sequencing was peripheral blood mononuclear cells (PBMCs), taken before the second cycle of nivolumab.

CDR3 nucleotide sequence: TGTGCCAGCAGTCCACTGGAAGCGAACACCGGGGAGCTGTTTTTT. It is translated as CASSPLEANTGELFF. The V gene is TRBV6-5, the J gene TRBJ2-2; D gene uncertain. The CDR3 runs to 15 residues. V dropped 5 bases and J dropped 0 bases, with 10 bases sitting between them. The germline gives CDR1 MNHEY, CDR2 SVGAGI.